What follows is one T cell receptor (beta chain) and its context. Its cognate antigen is unknown. This entry comes from a study of cytomegalovirus exposure and HLA in healthy donors. Broader study findings: Excluded were some V segments that proved indistinguishable, including TRBV6-2 and TRBV6-3. Within a later analysis, the majority of CMV-associated TCR beta chains appeared HLA-restricted. Later on, a genetic analysis was performed. It linked a missense variant in DCLRE1C with V- and J-gene trimming of TCR beta. Cytomegalovirus status was reportedly diagnosed by the classifier with high sensitivity and specificity.

Amplification used 60 Vbeta primers and 13 Jbeta primers. Sequencing was performed with immunoSEQ multiplex PCR; in TCRdb, only in-frame clones are kept and a portion is missing. This table has about 220,000 clones, 75% to 80% appearing once. The V gene's germline CDR1 is MRHNA and CDR2 SNTAGT. The ends lost 5 bases at V and 2 bases at J; junction bases unmatched: 3. The CDR3 consists of 14 residues. Sequencing was done on a sample of PBMCs. The rearrangement links TRBV6-4 to TRBJ1-1; 9 bases are a match to TRBD1. This receptor was identified in a male donor in good health and CMV-seronegative. CDR3: CASSTDRGNTEAFF. CDR3 nucleotides: TGTGCCAGCAGTACGGACAGGGGAAACACTGAAGCTTTCTTT.